The source of this T cell receptor (beta chain) is a study of human T cells and chemical hapten exposure. Single cDNA molecules in the library carried unique molecular identifiers attached during preparation. In TCRdb, the RACE reads were re-called with MiXCR into one record per CDR3 protein. The sample holds some 340,000 distinct CDR3 sequences; approximately 6.9% are singletons and the top ten take 7.5% to 8.5%. This clonotype was seen a few times. The antigen remains unidentified. Study conclusions and caveats: Alopecia affected the donors, so their immune response may differ from healthy people's. Significantly greater numbers of large CDR3 similarity clusters came from expanded TCRs than from controls.

Germline trimming cut 5 bases from V and 1 base from J; bases unmatched to any gene: 9. Germline V lookup: CDR1 SGHAT, CDR2 FQNNGV. This CDR3 has 17 amino acids. The time point here: patch test 1, 2 weeks after DPC sensitization. Documented treatment: therapeutic diphenylcyclopropenone sensitization with weekly scalp DPC. This receptor was taken from a young woman with alopecia areata. Some clones in this sample may be carry-over from other donors' samples. Sequencing used whole blood, obtained in connection with sensitization to the hapten diphenylcyclopropenone (DPC). The chain joins TRBV11-2 to TRBJ2-3, with 10 nucleotides matching TRBD2. This CDR3 reads CASSRSRLAGGTDTQYF. The CDR3 nucleotides are TGTGCCAGCAGCCGAAGCCGGCTAGCGGGGGGCACAGATACGCAGTATTTT.